The clone carrying this TCR beta chain is a singleton in its sample. As yet, its antigen is unknown. This CDR3 spans 14 amino acids. Germline V lookup: CDR1 WSHSY, CDR2 SAAADI. V shed 8 bases and J 5 bases; nucleotides not matched to a gene: 11. The sample comes from a study of neoadjuvant anti-PD-1 for oral cavity cancer. Points from the study as a whole: Higher pretreatment Treg/Th17 ratios tracked higher pretreatment blood clonality.

Blood libraries mostly used roughly 0.5 ug genomic DNA, six replicates each. The table came from immunoSEQ multiplex PCR; TCRdb's copy has only in-frame clones and leaves some out. The profile shows around 20,000 clones, 65% to 85% of them singletons. This rearrangement joins TRBV10-2 to TRBJ1-2; 7 nucleotides agree with TRBD1. Here the sequenced sample was PBMCs, taken before nivolumab (anti-PD-1) treatment. The sequence derives from a person between 40 and 79 years old with oral cavity squamous cell carcinoma. The CDR3 nucleotides are TGCGCCAGCTCGGGACAGCGACTCTCATATGGCTACACCTTC. This sequence encodes CASSGQRLSYGYTF.